Below, 12 T cell receptor beta chains from the same sample are listed, as sequenced in a study of T cell responses to AZD1222 COVID-19 vaccine. Clones were sequenced by immunoSEQ multiplex PCR, and TCRdb holds only the in-frame ones, with some missing. The sample includes roughly 100,000 clones, 90% seen only once; the top ten take approximately 24%. The sequences come from peripheral blood, collected on day 0 of AZD1222 vaccination. The receptors derive from an adult in good health.

This clone was counted between two and nine times. The chain has TRBV18 and TRBJ2-5; 7 bases align to TRBD2. The V and J ends lost 1 base and 1 base, in that order; junction bases with no gene match: 6. The CDR3 is made up of 16 amino acids. CDR1 KGHSH and CDR2 LQKENI come from the germline V gene. CDR3 amino acids: CASSPRLADVQETQYF. CDR3 DNA: TGTGCCAGCTCACCACGGCTAGCGGACGTCCAAGAGACCCAGTACTTC.

The chain recombines TRBV29-1 with TRBJ2-7; the match to TRBD2 covers 8 bases. CDR1 and CDR2 from the germline V gene are SQVTM and ANQGSEA. CDR3 length equals 16 residues. After removal of 3 bases from V and 0 bases from J, the junction contained 10 bases not matched to a gene. The CDR3 spells CSVDGLAGLLSYEQYF. CDR3 nucleotide sequence: TGCAGCGTTGACGGGCTAGCGGGCCTACTCTCCTACGAGCAGTACTTC.

The gene calls are TRBV3-1 (or the pseudogene TRBV3-2) and TRBJ1-1, with D possibly TRBD1 on 6 matching bases. There are 16 residues in the CDR3. CDR1 and CDR2 from the germline V gene are LGHDT and YNNKEL (reference sequence). The V and J ends lost 3 bases and 1 base respectively, with 15 bases between them. The CDR3 protein is CASSQGARGGNTEAFF. The CDR3 DNA is TGTGCCAGCAGCCAGGGGGCGCGAGGAGGGAACACTGAAGCTTTCTTT.

This clone was found once. The chain uses TRBV6-5 and TRBJ2-7; D uncertain. The V end lost 7 bases, the J end lost 3 bases, and 10 bases lay between the germline ends. Germline lookup yields CDR1 MNHEY and CDR2 SVGAGI. The CDR3 runs 12 residues. The DNA of the CDR3 is TGTGCCAGCACTAGAGGCCGCTACGAGCAGTACTTC. This encodes CASTRGRYEQYF.

V gene TRBV7-9 combines with J gene TRBJ1-3, with D unresolved. With 2 bases removed from V and 0 bases from J, the gap between germline ends came to 5 bases. Germline V lookup: CDR1 SEHNR, CDR2 FQNEAQ (reference sequence). The CDR3 runs 14 residues. The DNA of the CDR3 is TGTGCCAGCAGCTTATACACCTCTGGAAACACCATATATTTT. Encoded protein: CASSLYTSGNTIYF. The full variable domain, with the rest looked up from reference TRBV7-9 and TRBJ1-3, is DTGVSQNPRHKITKRGQNVTFRCDPISEHNRLYWYRQTLGQGPEFLTYFQNEAQLEKSRLLSDRFSAERPKGSFSTLEIQRTEQGDSAMYLCASSLYTSGNTIYFGEGSWLTVV.

This clone has more than one count but fewer than ten. The chain couples TRBV10-1 to TRBJ2-7; the D is unclear. The V and J ends lost 3 bases and 12 bases respectively, with 18 bases between them. CDR1 WNHNN and CDR2 SYGVQD come from the germline V gene (reference sequence). The CDR3 runs 13 residues. The CDR3 loop reads CASSDQTTHRRYF. In DNA form, the CDR3 reads TGCGCCAGCAGTGACCAGACGACCCACCGTCGGTACTTC.

This chain uses TRBV11-2 with TRBJ2-5; a weak D match, TRBD1 (6 bases). Trimming pared 5 bases from V and 2 bases from J, leaving 9 bases between. The CDR3 totals 13 residues. The germline V gene encodes CDR1 SGHAT and CDR2 FQNNGV. In nucleotides, the CDR3 is TGTGCCAGCAGCCGTGACAGGCAAGAGACCCAGTACTTC. Its protein product is CASSRDRQETQYF.

This clone was observed a handful of times. This sequence joins TRBV7-3 and TRBJ2-7; possible D gene TRBD1, 6 bases. This CDR3 has 15 residues. The V end was cut by 1 base, the J end by 3 bases, with 13 bases between. Germline V gene sequence: CDR1 SGHTA, CDR2 FQGTGA. This chain's CDR3 is CASSLMQGSVYEQYF. CDR3 bases: TGTGCCAGCAGCTTAATGCAGGGGTCCGTCTACGAGCAGTACTTC.

This clone was observed a single time. The V gene is TRBV30, the J gene TRBJ2-5; D uncertain. V lost 6 bases and J lost 5, with 7 bases in between. The CDR3 runs to 10 residues. In germline, CDR1 is GTSNPN, CDR2 SVGIG (reference sequence). The CDR3 region has the DNA TGTGCCTGCGTAGGGGAGACCCAGTACTTC. Translation gives CACVGETQYF.

The chain recombines TRBV30 with TRBJ2-7, with TRBD1 identical over 11 bases. Germline-derived CDR1 and CDR2 are GTSNPN and SVGIG (reference sequence). Unmatched junction bases numbered 3, after V lost 3 bases and J lost 2 bases. CDR3 size: 14 residues. The CDR3 protein is CAWRRTGGPYEQYF. The CDR3 DNA sequence: TGTGCCTGGAGGCGGACAGGGGGCCCCTACGAGCAGTACTTC.

This chain links TRBV2 with TRBJ1-5, with D unresolved. CDR1 is SNHLY, CDR2 FYNNEI, per germline. The CDR3 covers 12 residues. V dropped 7 bases and J dropped 0 bases, with 4 bases sitting between them. The DNA for the CDR3 is TGTGCCAGCACGGATAGCAATCAGCCCCAGCATTTT. This translates into CASTDSNQPQHF.

The chain uses TRBV28 and TRBJ1-5; TRBD1 matches 9 bases. CDR1 and CDR2 from the germline V gene are MDHEN and SYDVKM. This CDR3 region has 16 residues. With V trimmed by 5 bases and J by 9 bases, 14 bases remained unmatched. Written as DNA, the CDR3 is TGTGCCAGCAGTCCTCCTCAGGGACAGGGTTACCCGCCCCAGCATTTT. Protein: CASSPPQGQGYPPQHF.